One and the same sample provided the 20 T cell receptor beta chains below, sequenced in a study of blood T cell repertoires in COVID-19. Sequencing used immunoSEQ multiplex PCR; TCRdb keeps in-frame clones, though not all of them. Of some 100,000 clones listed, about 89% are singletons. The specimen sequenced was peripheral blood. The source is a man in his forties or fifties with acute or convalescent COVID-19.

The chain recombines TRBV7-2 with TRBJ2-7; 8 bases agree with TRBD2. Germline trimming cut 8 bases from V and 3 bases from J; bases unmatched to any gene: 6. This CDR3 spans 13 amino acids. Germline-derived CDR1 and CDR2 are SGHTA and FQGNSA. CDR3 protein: CASGLAGHYEQYF. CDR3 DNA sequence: TGTGCCAGCGGGCTAGCGGGCCACTACGAGCAGTACTTC.

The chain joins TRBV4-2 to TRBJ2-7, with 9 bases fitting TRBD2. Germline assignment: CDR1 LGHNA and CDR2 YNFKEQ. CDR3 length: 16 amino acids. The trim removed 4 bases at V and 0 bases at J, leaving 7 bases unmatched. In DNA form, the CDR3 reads TGTGCCAGCAGCCGGGACCTTAGCGGGAGCTCCTACGAGCAGTACTTC. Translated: CASSRDLSGSSYEQYF.

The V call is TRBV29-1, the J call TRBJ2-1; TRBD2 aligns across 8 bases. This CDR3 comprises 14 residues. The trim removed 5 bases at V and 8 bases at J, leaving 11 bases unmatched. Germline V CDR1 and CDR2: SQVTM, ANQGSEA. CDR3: CSVTGLEFSHEQFF. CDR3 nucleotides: TGCAGCGTTACGGGACTAGAGTTTTCCCATGAGCAGTTCTTC.

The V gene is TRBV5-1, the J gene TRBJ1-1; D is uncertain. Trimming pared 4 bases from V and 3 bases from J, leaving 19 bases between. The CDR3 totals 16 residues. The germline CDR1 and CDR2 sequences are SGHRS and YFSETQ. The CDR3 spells CASSPRMSNTYTEAFF. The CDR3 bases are TGCGCCAGCAGCCCTCGCATGAGTAATACGTACACTGAAGCTTTCTTT.

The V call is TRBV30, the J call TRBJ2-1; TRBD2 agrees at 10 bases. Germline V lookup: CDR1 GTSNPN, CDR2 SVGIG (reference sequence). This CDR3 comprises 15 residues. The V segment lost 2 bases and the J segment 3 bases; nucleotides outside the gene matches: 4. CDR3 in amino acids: CAWSLGTSDYNEQFF. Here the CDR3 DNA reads TGTGCCTGGAGTCTAGGGACTAGCGACTACAATGAGCAGTTCTTC.

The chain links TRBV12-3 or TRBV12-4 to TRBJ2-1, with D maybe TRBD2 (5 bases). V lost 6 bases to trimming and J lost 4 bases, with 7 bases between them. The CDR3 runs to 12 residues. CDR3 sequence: CASRLEYNEQFF. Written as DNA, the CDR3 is TGTGCCAGCAGACTAGAATACAATGAGCAGTTCTTC.

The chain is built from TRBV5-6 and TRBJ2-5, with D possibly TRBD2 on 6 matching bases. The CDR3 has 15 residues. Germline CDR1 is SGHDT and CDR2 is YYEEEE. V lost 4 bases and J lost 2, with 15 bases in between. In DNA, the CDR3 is TGTGCCAGCAGCGAATCGACTAGTTGGCAAGAGACCCAGTACTTC. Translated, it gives CASSESTSWQETQYF.

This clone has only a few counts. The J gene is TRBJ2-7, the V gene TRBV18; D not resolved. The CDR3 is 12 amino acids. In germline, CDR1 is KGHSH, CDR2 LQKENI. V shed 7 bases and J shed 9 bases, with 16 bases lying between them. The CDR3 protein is CASLTIGFVQYF. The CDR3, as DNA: TGTGCCAGCTTAACTATCGGTTTTGTGCAGTACTTC.

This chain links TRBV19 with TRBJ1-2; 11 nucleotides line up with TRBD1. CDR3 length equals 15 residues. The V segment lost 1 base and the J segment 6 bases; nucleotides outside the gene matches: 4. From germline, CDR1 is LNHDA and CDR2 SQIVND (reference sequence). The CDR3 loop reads CASSIGGTGGHGYTF. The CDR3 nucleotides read TGTGCCAGTAGTATAGGCGGGACAGGGGGTCATGGCTACACCTTC.

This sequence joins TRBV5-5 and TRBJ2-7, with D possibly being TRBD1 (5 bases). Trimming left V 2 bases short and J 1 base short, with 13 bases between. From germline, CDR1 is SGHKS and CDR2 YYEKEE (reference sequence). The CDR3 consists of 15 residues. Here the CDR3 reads CASSLAGWDSYEQYF. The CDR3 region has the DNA TGTGCCAGCAGCTTAGCAGGGTGGGATTCCTACGAGCAGTACTTC.

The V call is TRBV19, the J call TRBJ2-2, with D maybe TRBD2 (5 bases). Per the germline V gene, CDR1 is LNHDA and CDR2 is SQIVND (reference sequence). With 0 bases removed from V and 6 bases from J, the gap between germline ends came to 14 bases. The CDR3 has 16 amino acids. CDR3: CASSIDSKRRAGELFF. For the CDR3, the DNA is TGTGCCAGTAGTATAGATTCGAAAAGGCGGGCCGGGGAGCTGTTTTTT.

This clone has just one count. CDR3 bases: TGTGCCAGCAGCCGAACGACAGGGACTGGAGCTAATGAAAAACTGTTTTTT. This gives the protein CASSRTTGTGANEKLFF. The J gene is TRBJ1-4, the V gene TRBV7-9, with TRBD1 matching over 7 bases. This CDR3 comprises 17 residues. Unmatched junction bases numbered 12, after V lost 5 bases and J lost 3 bases. Germline lookup yields CDR1 SEHNR and CDR2 FQNEAQ (reference sequence).

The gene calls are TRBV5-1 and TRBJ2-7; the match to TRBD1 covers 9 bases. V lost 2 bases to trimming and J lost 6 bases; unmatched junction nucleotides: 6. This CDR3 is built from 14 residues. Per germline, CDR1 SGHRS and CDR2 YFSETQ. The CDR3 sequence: CASSFSTGGREQYF. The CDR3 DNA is TGCGCCAGCAGCTTCTCGACAGGGGGTCGCGAGCAGTACTTC.

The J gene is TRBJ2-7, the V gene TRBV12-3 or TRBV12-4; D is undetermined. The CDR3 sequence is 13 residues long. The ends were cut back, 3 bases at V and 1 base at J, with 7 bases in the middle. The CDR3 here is CASSFLRSYEQYF. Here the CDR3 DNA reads TGTGCCAGCAGTTTCCTTCGGTCCTACGAGCAGTACTTC.

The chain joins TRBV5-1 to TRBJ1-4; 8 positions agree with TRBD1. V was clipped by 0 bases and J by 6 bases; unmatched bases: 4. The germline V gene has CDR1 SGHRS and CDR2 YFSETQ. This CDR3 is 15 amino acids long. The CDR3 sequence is CASSLGQGYDEKLFF. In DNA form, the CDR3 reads TGCGCCAGCAGCTTGGGACAGGGGTATGATGAAAAACTGTTTTTT.

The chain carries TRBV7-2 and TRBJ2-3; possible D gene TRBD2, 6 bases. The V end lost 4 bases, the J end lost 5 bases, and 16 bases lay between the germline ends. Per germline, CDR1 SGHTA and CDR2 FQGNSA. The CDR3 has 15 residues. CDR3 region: CASSSTWGVKDTQYF. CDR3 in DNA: TGTGCCAGCAGCTCTACCTGGGGGGTAAAAGATACGCAGTATTTT.

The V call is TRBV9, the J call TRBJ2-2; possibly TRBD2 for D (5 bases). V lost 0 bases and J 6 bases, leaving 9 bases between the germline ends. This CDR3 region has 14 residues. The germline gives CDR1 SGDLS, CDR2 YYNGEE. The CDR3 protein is CASSVERIAGELFF. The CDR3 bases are TGTGCCAGCAGCGTAGAGCGGATAGCCGGGGAGCTGTTTTTT.

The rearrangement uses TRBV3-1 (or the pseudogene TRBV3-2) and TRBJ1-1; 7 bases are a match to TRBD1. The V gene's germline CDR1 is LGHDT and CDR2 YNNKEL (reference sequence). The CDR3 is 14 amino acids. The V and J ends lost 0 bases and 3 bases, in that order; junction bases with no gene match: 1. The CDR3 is CASSQETGDTEAFF. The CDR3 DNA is TGTGCCAGCAGCCAAGAAACAGGGGACACTGAAGCTTTCTTT.

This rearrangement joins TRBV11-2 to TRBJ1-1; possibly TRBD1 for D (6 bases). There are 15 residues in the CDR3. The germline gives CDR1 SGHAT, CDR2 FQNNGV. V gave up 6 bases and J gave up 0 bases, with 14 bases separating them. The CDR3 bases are TGTGCCAGCAGTCGAGGACAGCTTATGAACACTGAAGCTTTCTTT. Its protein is CASSRGQLMNTEAFF.

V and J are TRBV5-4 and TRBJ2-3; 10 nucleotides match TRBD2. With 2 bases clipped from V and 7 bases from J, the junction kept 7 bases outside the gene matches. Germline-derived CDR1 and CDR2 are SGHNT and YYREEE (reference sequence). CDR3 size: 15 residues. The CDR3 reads CASSFPSGRANTQYF. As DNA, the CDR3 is TGTGCCAGCAGCTTTCCCAGCGGGAGGGCCAATACGCAGTATTTT.